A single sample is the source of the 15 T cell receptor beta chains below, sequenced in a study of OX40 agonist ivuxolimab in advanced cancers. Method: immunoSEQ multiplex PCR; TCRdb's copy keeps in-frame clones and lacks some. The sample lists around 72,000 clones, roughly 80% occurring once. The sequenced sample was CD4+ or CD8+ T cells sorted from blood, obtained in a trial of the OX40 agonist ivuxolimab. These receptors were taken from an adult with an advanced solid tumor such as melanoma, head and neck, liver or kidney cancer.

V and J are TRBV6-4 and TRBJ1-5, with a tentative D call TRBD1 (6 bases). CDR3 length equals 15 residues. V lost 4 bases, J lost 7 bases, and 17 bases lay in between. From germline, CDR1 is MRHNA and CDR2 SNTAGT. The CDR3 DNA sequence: TGTGCCAGCAGTGTCACCCAGGGGCCCGGGCAGCCCCAGCATTTT. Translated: CASSVTQGPGQPQHF.

In DNA, the CDR3 is TGCGCCAGCAGCTTGACCAGGGGGCAGGGGGAGACCCAGTACTTC. It encodes CASSLTRGQGETQYF. V is TRBV5-1 and J is TRBJ2-5; TRBD1 aligns across 8 bases. Trimming cost V 1 base and J 5 bases; bases outside gene matches: 7. The germline gives CDR1 SGHRS, CDR2 YFSETQ. This CDR3 is built from 15 residues.

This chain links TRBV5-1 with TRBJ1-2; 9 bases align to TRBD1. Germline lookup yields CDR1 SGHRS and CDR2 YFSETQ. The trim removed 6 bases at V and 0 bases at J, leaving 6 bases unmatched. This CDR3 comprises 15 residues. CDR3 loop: CASMGQGPANYGYTF. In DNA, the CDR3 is TGCGCCAGCATGGGACAGGGCCCGGCTAACTATGGCTACACCTTC.

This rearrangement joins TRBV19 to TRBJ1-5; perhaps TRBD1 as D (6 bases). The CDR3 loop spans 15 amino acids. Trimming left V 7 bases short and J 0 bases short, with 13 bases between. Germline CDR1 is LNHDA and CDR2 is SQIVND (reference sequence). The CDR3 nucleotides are TGTGCCAGTACCATGGGACAACATAGCAATCAGCCCCAGCATTTT. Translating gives CASTMGQHSNQPQHF.

CDR3 DNA sequence: TGTGCCAGCAGCCCCGCGGGGACAGCGAACACCGGGGAGCTGTTTTTT. Protein: CASSPAGTANTGELFF. The chain joins TRBV11-2 to TRBJ2-2; D is possibly TRBD1 (7 bases). Germline values: CDR1 SGHAT, CDR2 FQNNGV. V dropped 5 bases and J dropped 0 bases, with 13 bases sitting between them. This CDR3 comprises 16 residues.

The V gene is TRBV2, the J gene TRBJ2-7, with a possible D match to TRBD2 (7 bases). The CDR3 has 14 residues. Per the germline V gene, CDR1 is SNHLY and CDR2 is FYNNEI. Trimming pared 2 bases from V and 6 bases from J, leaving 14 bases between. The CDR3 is CASSERGGFREQYF. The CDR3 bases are TGTGCCAGCAGTGAAAGGGGGGGATTCCGCGAGCAGTACTTC.

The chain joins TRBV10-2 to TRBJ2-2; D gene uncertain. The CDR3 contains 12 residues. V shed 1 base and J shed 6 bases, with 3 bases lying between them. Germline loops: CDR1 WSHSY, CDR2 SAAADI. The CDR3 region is CASSEWAGELFF. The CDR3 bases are TGCGCCAGCAGTGAGTGGGCCGGGGAGCTGTTTTTT.

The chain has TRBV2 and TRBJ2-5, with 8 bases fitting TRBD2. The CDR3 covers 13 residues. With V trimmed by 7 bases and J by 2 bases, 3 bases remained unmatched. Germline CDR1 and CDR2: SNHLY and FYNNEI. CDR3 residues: CASMRGAQETQYF. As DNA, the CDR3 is TGTGCCAGCATGCGGGGGGCGCAAGAGACCCAGTACTTC.

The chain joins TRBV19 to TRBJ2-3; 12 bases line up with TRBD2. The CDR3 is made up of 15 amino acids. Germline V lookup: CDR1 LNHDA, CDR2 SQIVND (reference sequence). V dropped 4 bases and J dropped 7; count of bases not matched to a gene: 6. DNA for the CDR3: TGTGCCAGTAGTACCGGACTAGCGGGATCGTATACGCAGTATTTT. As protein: CASSTGLAGSYTQYF.

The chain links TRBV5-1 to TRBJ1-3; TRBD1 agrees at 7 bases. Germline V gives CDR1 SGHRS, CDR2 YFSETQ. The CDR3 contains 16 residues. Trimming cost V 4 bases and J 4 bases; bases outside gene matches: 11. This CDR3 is CASSLNPGQLGNTIYF. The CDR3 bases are TGCGCCAGCAGCCTTAATCCGGGACAGCTCGGAAACACCATATATTTT. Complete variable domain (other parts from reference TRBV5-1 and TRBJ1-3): KAGVTQTPRYLIKTRGQQVTLSCSPISGHRSVSWYQQTPGQGLQFLFEYFSETQRNKGNFPGRFSGRQFSNSRSEMNVSTLELGDSALYLCASSLNPGQLGNTIYFGEGSWLTVV.

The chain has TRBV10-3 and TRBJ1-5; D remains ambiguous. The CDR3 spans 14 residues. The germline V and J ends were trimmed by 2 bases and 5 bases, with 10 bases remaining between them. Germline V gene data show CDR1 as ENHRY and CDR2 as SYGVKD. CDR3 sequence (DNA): TGTGCCATCAGTGAGGGCCCCACGGATCAGCCCCAGCATTTT. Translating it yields CAISEGPTDQPQHF.

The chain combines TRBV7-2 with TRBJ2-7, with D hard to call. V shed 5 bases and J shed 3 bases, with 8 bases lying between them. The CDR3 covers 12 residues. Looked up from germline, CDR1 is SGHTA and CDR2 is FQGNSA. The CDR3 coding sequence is TGTGCCAGCAGCCCCACCTTCTACGAGCAGTACTTC. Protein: CASSPTFYEQYF.

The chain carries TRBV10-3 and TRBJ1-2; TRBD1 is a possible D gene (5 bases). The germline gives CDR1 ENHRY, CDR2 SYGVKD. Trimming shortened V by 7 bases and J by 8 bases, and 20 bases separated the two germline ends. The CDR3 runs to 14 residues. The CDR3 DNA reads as TGTGCCATCAATTATAGGGGAAGAATTCTCGGCTACACCTTC. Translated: CAINYRGRILGYTF.

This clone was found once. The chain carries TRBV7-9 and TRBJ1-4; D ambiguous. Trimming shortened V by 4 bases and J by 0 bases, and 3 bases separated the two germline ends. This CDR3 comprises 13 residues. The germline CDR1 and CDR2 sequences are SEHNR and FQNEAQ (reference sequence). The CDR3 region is CASSSSTNEKLFF. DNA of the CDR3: TGTGCCAGCAGCTCCTCAACTAATGAAAAACTGTTTTTT.

This CDR3 is CAISEYGGQSYGYTF. In DNA form, the CDR3 reads TGTGCCATCAGTGAGTACGGGGGGCAGAGCTATGGCTACACCTTC. The chain employs TRBV10-3 and TRBJ1-2; tentative D call: TRBD1 (6 bases). Germline CDR1 reads ENHRY; CDR2 reads SYGVKD. The CDR3 extends over 15 amino acids. V lost 1 base and J lost 4, with 13 bases in between.